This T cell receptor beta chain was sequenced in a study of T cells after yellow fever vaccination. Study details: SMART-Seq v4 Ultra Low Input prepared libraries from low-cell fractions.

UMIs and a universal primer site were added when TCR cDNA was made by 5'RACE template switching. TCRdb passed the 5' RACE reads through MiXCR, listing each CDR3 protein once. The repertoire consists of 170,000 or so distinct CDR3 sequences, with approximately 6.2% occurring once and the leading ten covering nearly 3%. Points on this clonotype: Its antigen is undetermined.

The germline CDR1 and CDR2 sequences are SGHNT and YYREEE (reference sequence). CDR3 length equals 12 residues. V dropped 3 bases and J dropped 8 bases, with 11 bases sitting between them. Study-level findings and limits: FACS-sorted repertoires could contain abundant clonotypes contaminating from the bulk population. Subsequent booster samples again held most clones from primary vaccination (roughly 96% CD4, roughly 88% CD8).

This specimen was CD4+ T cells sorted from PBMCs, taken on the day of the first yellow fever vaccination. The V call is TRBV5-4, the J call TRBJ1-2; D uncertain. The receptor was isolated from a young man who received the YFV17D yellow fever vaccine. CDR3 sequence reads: CASSSDQSGYTF. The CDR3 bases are TGTGCCAGCAGCTCCGACCAGTCCGGCTACACCTTC. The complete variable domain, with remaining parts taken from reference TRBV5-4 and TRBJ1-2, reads ETGVTQSPTHLIKTRGQQVTLRCSSQSGHNTVSWYQQALGQGPQFIFQYYREEENGRGNFPPRFSGLQFPNYSSELNVNALELDDSALYLCASSSDQSGYTFGSGTRLTVV.